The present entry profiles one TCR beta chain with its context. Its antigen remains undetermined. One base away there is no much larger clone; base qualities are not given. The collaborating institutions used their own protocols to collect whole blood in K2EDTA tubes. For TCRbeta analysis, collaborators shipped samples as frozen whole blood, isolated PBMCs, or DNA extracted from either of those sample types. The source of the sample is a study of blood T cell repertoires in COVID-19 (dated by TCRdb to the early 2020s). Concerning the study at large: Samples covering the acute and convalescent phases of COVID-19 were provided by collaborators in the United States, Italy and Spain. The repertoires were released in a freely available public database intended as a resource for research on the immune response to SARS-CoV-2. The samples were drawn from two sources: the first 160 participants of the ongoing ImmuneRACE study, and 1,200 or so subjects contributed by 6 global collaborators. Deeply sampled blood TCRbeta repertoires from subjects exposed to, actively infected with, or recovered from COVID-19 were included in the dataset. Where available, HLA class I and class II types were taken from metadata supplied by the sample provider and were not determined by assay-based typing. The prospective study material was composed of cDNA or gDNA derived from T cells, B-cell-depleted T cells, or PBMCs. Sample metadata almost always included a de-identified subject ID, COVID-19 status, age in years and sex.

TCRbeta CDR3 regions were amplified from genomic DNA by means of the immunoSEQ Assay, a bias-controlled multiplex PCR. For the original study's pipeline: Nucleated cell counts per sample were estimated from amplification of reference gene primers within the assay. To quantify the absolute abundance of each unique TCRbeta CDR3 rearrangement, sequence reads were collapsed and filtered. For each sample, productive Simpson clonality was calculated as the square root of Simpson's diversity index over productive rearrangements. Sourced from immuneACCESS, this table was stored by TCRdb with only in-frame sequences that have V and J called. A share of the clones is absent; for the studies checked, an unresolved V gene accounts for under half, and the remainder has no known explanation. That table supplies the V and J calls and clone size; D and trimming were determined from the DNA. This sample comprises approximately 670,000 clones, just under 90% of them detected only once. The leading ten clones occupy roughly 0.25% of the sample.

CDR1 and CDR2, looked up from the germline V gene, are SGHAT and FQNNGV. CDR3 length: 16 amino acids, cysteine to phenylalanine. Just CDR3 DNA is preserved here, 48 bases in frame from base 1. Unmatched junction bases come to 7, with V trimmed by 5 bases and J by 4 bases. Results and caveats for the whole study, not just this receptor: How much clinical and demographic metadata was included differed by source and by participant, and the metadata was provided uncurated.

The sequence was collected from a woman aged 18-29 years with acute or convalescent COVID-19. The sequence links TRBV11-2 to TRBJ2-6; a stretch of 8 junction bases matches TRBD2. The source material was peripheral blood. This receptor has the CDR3 CASSRGGSSGANVLTF. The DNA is TGTGCCAGCAGCCGGGGGGGCAGTTCAGGGGCCAACGTCCTGACTTTC.